These T cell receptor beta chains were read from a single sample in a study of T cells of healthy individuals. Each CDR3 protein is one row after TCRdb ran MiXCR on the 5' RACE reads. The table shows 60,000 to 70,000 distinct CDR3 sequences, with around 15% occurring only once. Receptors were obtained from a human donor in good health. The CDR3 runs from the conserved cysteine through the conserved F or W. The D gene is left open where the match is weak. Size is stated for part of the rows, as once, few or many counts, or as a class when the clone is expanded.

clone size: many; D gene: NA; V gene: TRBV5-4; J gene: TRBJ2-2; CDR3 DNA: TGTGCCAGCAGCTTGGTTGTCGGGGGATACACCGGGGAGCTGTTTTTT; CDR3 protein: CASSLVVGGYTGELFF
clone size: many; D gene: NA; V gene: TRBV30; J gene: TRBJ1-2; CDR3 DNA: TGTGCCTGGAGTCAAGGGGCTGGCTACACCTTC; CDR3 protein: CAWSQGAGYTF
clone size: NA; D gene: NA; V gene: TRBV24-1; J gene: TRBJ2-5; CDR3 DNA: TGTGCCACCAGTGAAAACCACTCCGGTGGGGAGACCCAGTACTTC; CDR3 protein: CATSENHSGGETQYF
clone size: NA; D gene: NA; V gene: TRBV6-5; J gene: TRBJ2-2; CDR3 DNA: TGTGCCAGCAGGGTTGCCGGGGAGCTGTTTTTT; CDR3 protein: CASRVAGELFF
clone size: NA; D gene: NA; V gene: TRBV30; J gene: TRBJ2-3; CDR3 DNA: TGTGCCTGGAGTGAGGGACATTTTCTCACAGATACGCAGTATTTT; CDR3 protein: CAWSEGHFLTDTQYF
clone size: NA; D gene: TRBD1; V gene: TRBV11-1; J gene: TRBJ2-3; CDR3 DNA: TGTGCCAGCAGCCGGACAGGGGGAGGCACAGATACGCAGTATTTT; CDR3 protein: CASSRTGGGTDTQYF
clone size: many; D gene: NA; V gene: TRBV28; J gene: TRBJ1-5; CDR3 DNA: TGTGCCAGCGGACTGGTCCCTAATCAGCCCCAGCATTTT; CDR3 protein: CASGLVPNQPQHF
clone size: NA; D gene: TRBD1; V gene: TRBV4-1; J gene: TRBJ1-3; CDR3 DNA: TGCGCCAGCAGCCTGGACAGGGGAACTGGAAACACCATATATTTT; CDR3 protein: CASSLDRGTGNTIYF
clone size: few; D gene: NA; V gene: TRBV6-4; J gene: TRBJ2-3; CDR3 DNA: TGTGCCACCTCGGGAGCAGCCGAGGATACGCAGTATTTT; CDR3 protein: CATSGAAEDTQYF
clone size: many; D gene: TRBD1; V gene: TRBV7-9; J gene: TRBJ2-3; CDR3 DNA: TGTGCCAGCAGCCGCCTACCTAGACAGGGTAGCACAGATACGCAGTATTTT; CDR3 protein: CASSRLPRQGSTDTQYF
clone size: NA; D gene: NA; V gene: TRBV19; J gene: TRBJ2-2; CDR3 DNA: TGTGCCAGTATCCCCGCCGGGGTTTCGAACACCGGGGAGCTGTTTTTT; CDR3 protein: CASIPAGVSNTGELFF
clone size: NA; D gene: TRBD2; V gene: TRBV20-1; J gene: TRBJ2-5; CDR3 DNA: TGCAGTGCCCTCCCTTTATCTAGCGGGAACCAAGAGACCCAGTACTTC; CDR3 protein: CSALPLSSGNQETQYF
clone size: few; D gene: TRBD1; V gene: TRBV29-1; J gene: TRBJ1-2; CDR3 DNA: TGCAGCGCTAAACTCGGACAGGGGCGAGGTGGCTACACCTTC; CDR3 protein: CSAKLGQGRGGYTF
clone size: NA; D gene: NA; V gene: TRBV23-1; J gene: TRBJ2-4; CDR3 DNA: TGCGCCAGCAGTCGGTGCAGGGGAGAAAACATTCAGTACTTC; CDR3 protein: CASSRCRGENIQYF
clone size: many; D gene: TRBD2; V gene: TRBV27; J gene: TRBJ2-2; CDR3 DNA: TGTGCCAGCAGTTTAGCGGGAGGGATCACCGGGGAGCTGTTTTTT; CDR3 protein: CASSLAGGITGELFF
clone size: few; D gene: NA; V gene: TRBV15; J gene: TRBJ2-7; CDR3 DNA: TGTGCCACCAGCATCATAGGTTCCTACGAGCAGTACTTC; CDR3 protein: CATSIIGSYEQYF
clone size: many; D gene: NA; V gene: TRBV19; J gene: TRBJ2-2; CDR3 DNA: TGTGCCAGTAGTATAGGACAGCCCGGGGAGCTGTTTTTT; CDR3 protein: CASSIGQPGELFF
clone size: many; D gene: NA; V gene: TRBV12-3/TRBV12-4; J gene: TRBJ2-3; CDR3 DNA: TGTGCCAGCACCCCGACACCTGGCACAGATACGCAGTATTTT; CDR3 protein: CASTPTPGTDTQYF
clone size: few; D gene: NA; V gene: TRBV5-1; J gene: TRBJ1-1; CDR3 DNA: TGCGCCAGCAGAAGTCAGGGGACGGCGAACACTGAAGCTTTCTTT; CDR3 protein: CASRSQGTANTEAFF
clone size: NA; D gene: TRBD1; V gene: TRBV5-1; J gene: TRBJ1-1; CDR3 DNA: TGCGCCAGCACCGTCACCACAGGGGAATTGACTGAAGCTTTCTTT; CDR3 protein: CASTVTTGELTEAFF
clone size: many; D gene: TRBD2; V gene: TRBV25-1; J gene: TRBJ2-7; CDR3 DNA: TGTGCCAGCAGTGAGAGAGGGACTAGCGGGGGCCTGAGCTCCTACGAGCAGTACTTC; CDR3 protein: CASSERGTSGGLSSYEQYF
clone size: many; D gene: TRBD2; V gene: TRBV7-6; J gene: TRBJ2-3; CDR3 DNA: TGTGCCAGCAGCTTTGACGGGGGGGCCCCCACTGGCACAGATACGCAGTATTTT; CDR3 protein: CASSFDGGAPTGTDTQYF
clone size: few; D gene: NA; V gene: TRBV13; J gene: TRBJ2-5; CDR3 DNA: TGTGCCAGCAGCCCGAACAGAATTTACGAAGAGACCCAGTACTTC; CDR3 protein: CASSPNRIYEETQYF
clone size: few; D gene: TRBD1; V gene: TRBV28; J gene: TRBJ2-7; CDR3 DNA: TGTGCCAGCACTACGCCGGGACAGGGAAGGCAGCAGTACTTC; CDR3 protein: CASTTPGQGRQQYF
clone size: many; D gene: NA; V gene: TRBV28; J gene: TRBJ2-6; CDR3 DNA: TGTGCCAGCAGTTTATGGCCTAGCTCTGGGGCCAACGTCCTGACTTTC; CDR3 protein: CASSLWPSSGANVLTF
clone size: few; D gene: TRBD1; V gene: TRBV25-1; J gene: TRBJ2-2; CDR3 DNA: TGTGCCAGCAGTGAGGGACAGACCTTAAACAAAGAGCTGTTTTTT; CDR3 protein: CASSEGQTLNKELFF
clone size: many; D gene: NA; V gene: TRBV19; J gene: TRBJ2-7; CDR3 DNA: TGTGCCAGTAGTACGGACGGGGGTGGCGAGCAGTACTTC; CDR3 protein: CASSTDGGGEQYF
clone size: many; D gene: NA; V gene: TRBV2; J gene: TRBJ2-7; CDR3 DNA: TGTGCCAGCAGTGGGGCCGGTACCTACGAGCAGTACTTC; CDR3 protein: CASSGAGTYEQYF
clone size: NA; D gene: TRBD2; V gene: TRBV12-3/TRBV12-4; J gene: TRBJ2-5; CDR3 DNA: TGTGCCAGCAGTTCGTTTAGACTAGCGGGGGCCCAAGAGACCCAGTACTTC; CDR3 protein: CASSSFRLAGAQETQYF
clone size: few; D gene: NA; V gene: TRBV29-1; J gene: TRBJ2-1; CDR3 DNA: TGCAGCGGGCGGAGAGTTTACAATGAGCAGTTCTTC; CDR3 protein: CSGRRVYNEQFF
clone size: many; D gene: TRBD2; V gene: TRBV28; J gene: TRBJ2-1; CDR3 DNA: TGTGCCAGCAGTCGCCGGGGGGCGGGGGGCAATGAGCAGTTCTTC; CDR3 protein: CASSRRGAGGNEQFF
clone size: many; D gene: NA; V gene: TRBV7-8; J gene: TRBJ1-4; CDR3 DNA: TGTGCCAGCAGCTTAGTTCAGGAAAAACTGTTTTTT; CDR3 protein: CASSLVQEKLFF
clone size: many; D gene: NA; V gene: TRBV11-2; J gene: TRBJ1-1; CDR3 DNA: TGTGCCAGCAGCTCCGGACGGACTGACGCTGAAGCTTTCTTT; CDR3 protein: CASSSGRTDAEAFF
clone size: many; D gene: TRBD2; V gene: TRBV7-2; J gene: TRBJ2-1; CDR3 DNA: TGTGCCAGCAGCTTAGACCTAGCGGGGGGGTACAATGAGCAGTTCTTC; CDR3 protein: CASSLDLAGGYNEQFF
clone size: many; D gene: NA; V gene: TRBV7-2; J gene: TRBJ1-1; CDR3 DNA: TGTGCCAGCAGCGTTCCTTCACAGGGAAATGCTTTCTTT; CDR3 protein: CASSVPSQGNAFF
clone size: few; D gene: TRBD2; V gene: TRBV28; J gene: TRBJ2-1; CDR3 DNA: TGTGCCAGCAGCCAAACTAGCGCCGGGTCCTACAATGAGCAGTTCTTC; CDR3 protein: CASSQTSAGSYNEQFF
clone size: few; D gene: NA; V gene: TRBV28; J gene: TRBJ2-1; CDR3 DNA: TGTGCCGTCCCCGGTAACCGAACAAATGAGCAGTTCTTC; CDR3 protein: CAVPGNRTNEQFF
clone size: many; D gene: NA; V gene: TRBV7-9; J gene: TRBJ2-3; CDR3 DNA: TGTGCCAGCACCCCTAGCGCGGCCGCAGATACGCAGTATTTT; CDR3 protein: CASTPSAAADTQYF
clone size: NA; D gene: NA; V gene: TRBV13; J gene: TRBJ1-6; CDR3 DNA: TGTGCCAGCAGCTTAAACTCACCCCTCCACTTT; CDR3 protein: CASSLNSPLHF
clone size: many; D gene: TRBD1; V gene: TRBV30; J gene: TRBJ2-7; CDR3 DNA: TGTGCCTGGAGTGTATGGGACAGACTCTCCTACGAGCAGTACTTC; CDR3 protein: CAWSVWDRLSYEQYF
clone size: NA; D gene: NA; V gene: TRBV2; J gene: TRBJ2-5; CDR3 DNA: TGTGCCAGCAGATCTAGCCGGGTCGAAAACCAGTACTTC; CDR3 protein: CASRSSRVENQYF
clone size: few; D gene: NA; V gene: TRBV20-1; J gene: TRBJ2-1; CDR3 DNA: TGCAGTGCTATAACTAACCACAATGAGCAGTTCTTC; CDR3 protein: CSAITNHNEQFF